The 12 T cell receptor beta chains in this list originate from one sample, sequenced in a study of beta chain features in type 1 diabetes (dated by TCRdb to 2016 to 2019). Broader findings and caveats from the paper: In all four CD4+ subsets, TCRB CDR3 length was moderately but significantly shorter in type 1 diabetes patients.

These receptors lack a known antigen. The library was obtained by the immunoSEQ multiplex PCR assay. The entire amount of isolated RNA was reverse transcribed using the High Capacity cDNA Reverse Transcription Kit, so the sequenced TCRB transcripts were expressed ones. TCRdb limited this immuneACCESS table to in-frame rearrangements with V and J called. A share of clones is missing; checked studies link under half to unresolved V genes, and the rest is unexplained. For this sample there are some 200,000 clones; 15% to 20% appear just once. The ten largest clones add up to 0.08% to 0.095% of the sample. The sequenced sample was naive CD4+ T cells from blood. The cell subset or site label, as the study defines it: true naive CD4+ T cells. These receptors were taken from a young man with type 1 diabetes.

As DNA, the CDR3 is TGCAGCGGTCGGGACTGGCCAAGGCAGTTCTTC. Translated: CSGRDWPRQFF. The chain carries TRBV29-1 and TRBJ2-1, with D possibly being TRBD2 (6 bases). Trimming shortened V by 7 bases and J by 12 bases, and 16 bases separated the two germline ends. Germline CDR1 reads SQVTM; CDR2 reads ANQGSEA. This CDR3 has 11 amino acids.

There are a few counts of this clone. The chain employs TRBV7-2 and TRBJ2-1; perhaps TRBD2 as D (7 bases). CDR1 and CDR2 from the germline V gene are SGHTA and FQGNSA. The CDR3 totals 15 residues. Trimming took off 4 bases at V and 2 bases at J, with 12 bases between the two ends. CDR3 sequence: CASSSRGGAYNEQFF. CDR3 in DNA: TGTGCCAGCAGCTCTCGCGGGGGCGCCTACAATGAGCAGTTCTTC.

This clone was picked up a small number of times. The genes are TRBV5-1 and TRBJ2-7, with D unclear. CDR3 size: 13 residues. Looked up from germline, CDR1 is SGHRS and CDR2 is YFSETQ. V lost 4 bases and J lost 2, with 10 bases in between. In DNA form, the CDR3 reads TGCGCCAGCAGCCGAGACGCGGCCTACGAGCAGTACTTC. Translated, it gives CASSRDAAYEQYF. The full variable domain, completed using reference TRBV5-1 and TRBJ2-7, is KAGVTQTPRYLIKTRGQQVTLSCSPISGHRSVSWYQQTPGQGLQFLFEYFSETQRNKGNFPGRFSGRQFSNSRSEMNVSTLELGDSALYLCASSRDAAYEQYFGPGTRLTVT.

V is TRBV9 and J is TRBJ2-3, with D hard to call. CDR3 length: 15 amino acids. V shed 4 bases and J shed 1 base, with 13 bases lying between them. Germline V gene data show CDR1 as SGDLS and CDR2 as YYNGEE. The CDR3 is CASSSMPGGTDTQYF. The CDR3 region has the DNA TGTGCCAGCAGCTCTATGCCGGGTGGCACAGATACGCAGTATTTT.

The rearrangement links TRBV29-1 to TRBJ2-2; 7 nucleotides agree with TRBD2. The CDR3 has 15 amino acids. Unmatched junction bases numbered 12, after V lost 4 bases and J lost 7 bases. Germline V gene data show CDR1 as SQVTM and CDR2 as ANQGSEA. Written as DNA, the CDR3 is TGCAGCGTTGCTGGCGGGGGTACACGACACGGGGAGCTGTTTTTT. Its protein product is CSVAGGGTRHGELFF.

The genes are TRBV29-1 and TRBJ1-3, with 7 bases identical to TRBD1. The CDR3 is 15 residues long. Looked up from germline, CDR1 is SQVTM and CDR2 is ANQGSEA. The V gene end was trimmed by 4 bases and the J gene end by 3 bases; junction bases not matched to a gene: 9. The CDR3, as DNA: TGCAGCGTTGGTTCGACAGGGTCGATTGGAAACACCATATATTTT. It encodes CSVGSTGSIGNTIYF.

This clone was detected a few times. This chain uses TRBV30 with TRBJ2-1; no firm D call. The V and J ends lost 0 bases and 8 bases respectively, with 14 bases between them. Germline CDR1 reads GTSNPN; CDR2 reads SVGIG (reference sequence). The CDR3 has 14 residues. For the CDR3, the DNA is TGTGCCTGGAGTGTGGGTCTGAAGGTCCATGAGCAGTTCTTC. It translates to CAWSVGLKVHEQFF.

On this clone itself: One end of the junction does not line up with germline, which may come from a read error. The CDR3 is CASSLTENTEAFF. For the CDR3, the DNA is TGTGCTAGCAGCTTGACGGAGAACACTGAAGCTTTCTTT. The V and J genes are TRBV7-7 and TRBJ1-1; D uncertain. Germline V gene lookup returns CDR1 SSHAT and CDR2 FNYEAQ (reference sequence). The CDR3 spans 13 residues.

The chain is built from TRBV7-8 and TRBJ2-3, with a tentative D call TRBD2 (6 bases). V was shortened by 4 bases and J by 2 bases, with 19 bases between the two germline ends. CDR1 is SGHVS and CDR2 is FQNEAQ in the germline V gene. This CDR3 has 17 amino acids. CDR3 bases: TGTGCCAGCAGCTCCACCAGGTGGGACTCCCCCACAGATACGCAGTATTTT. This codes for CASSSTRWDSPTDTQYF.

The V and J genes are TRBV25-1 and TRBJ1-2; D is possibly TRBD1 (5 bases). The CDR3 sequence is 14 residues long. The germline gives CDR1 MGHDK, CDR2 SYGVNS. The V gene lost 0 bases and the J gene lost 8 bases, with 13 bases spanning the gap. DNA for the CDR3: TGTGCCAGCAGTGAATACGGCAGGGCCCTGGGCTACACCTTC. Translating gives CASSEYGRALGYTF.

This clone was detected only a few times. V gene TRBV15 combines with J gene TRBJ1-2; TRBD1 aligns across 9 bases. J lost 0 bases, V lost 4 bases, and 3 bases had no gene match. CDR1 is LNHNV and CDR2 is YYDKDF in the germline V gene (reference sequence). The CDR3 consists of 15 residues. The CDR3 coding sequence is TGTGCCACCAGCACGGGACAGGGCCCTAACTATGGCTACACCTTC. Translated: CATSTGQGPNYGYTF.

The chain carries TRBV28 and TRBJ2-6; no clear D gene. V was shortened by 7 bases and J by 2 bases, with 9 bases between the two germline ends. The CDR3 consists of 14 residues. The germline V gene has CDR1 MDHEN and CDR2 SYDVKM. CDR3 amino acids: CASTDRAGANVLTF. CDR3 bases: TGTGCCAGCACCGATCGGGCTGGGGCCAACGTCCTGACTTTC.